The rows below give T cell receptor beta chains drawn from one sample of a study of glioma-infiltrating T cells after dendritic cell vaccination. Profiled with immunoSEQ multiplex PCR; TCRdb holds only in-frame clones, not every one. The repertoire holds about 92,000 clones, with just over 85% as singletons. Source: blood, taken before dendritic cell vaccination. These receptors all come from a human donor with glioblastoma. CDR3s include the opening cysteine and the closing phenylalanine or tryptophan. The order of the fields is D gene, J gene, clone size, V gene, CDR3 protein, CDR3 DNA. D genes are given only for firm matches. The size entry is marked missing in some rows and otherwise reads once, few, many or a size class.

-	TRBJ2-2	-	TRBV9	CASSASLGRIIANTGELFF	TGTGCCAGCAGCGCCTCCCTGGGCAGGATTATCGCGAACACCGGGGAGCTGTTTTTT
TRBD1	TRBJ1-2	once	TRBV27	CASLPTRDRTNYGYTF	TGTGCCAGCCTCCCGACTCGGGACAGAACTAACTATGGCTACACCTTC
TRBD1	TRBJ2-1	-	TRBV11-2	CASSSNRGVAGEQFF	TGTGCCAGCAGCTCAAACAGGGGGGTGGCCGGTGAGCAGTTCTTC
-	TRBJ2-5	-	TRBV15	CATSRDMGAVKTQYF	TGTGCCACCAGCAGAGATATGGGGGCGGTAAAGACCCAGTACTTC
TRBD1	TRBJ2-5	few	TRBV6-1	CASKLDRGWETQYF	TGTGCCAGCAAACTGGACAGGGGCTGGGAGACCCAGTACTTC
TRBD1	TRBJ1-2	-	TRBV5-4	CASSLGTGYGYTF	TGTGCCAGCAGTCTTGGGACAGGGTATGGCTACACCTTC
TRBD1	TRBJ2-5	-	TRBV9	CASSLGTEETQYF	TGTGCCAGCAGCTTGGGGACAGAAGAGACCCAGTACTTC
-	TRBJ2-7	-	TRBV6-5	CASSPGHRYEQYF	TGTGCCAGCAGCCCGGGACACAGGTACGAGCAGTACTTC
TRBD1	TRBJ1-4	-	TRBV2	CASRGIDRDGNEKLFF	TGTGCCAGCAGAGGAATTGACAGGGACGGGAATGAAAAACTGTTTTTT
TRBD2	TRBJ2-7	-	TRBV19	CASSPSGIHEQYF	TGTGCCAGTTCGCCTAGCGGGATCCACGAGCAGTACTTC
-	TRBJ2-6	once	TRBV7-3	CASSLLNSGANVLTF	TGTGCCAGCAGCCTACTAAACTCTGGGGCCAACGTCCTGACTTTC
TRBD2	TRBJ2-7	-	TRBV7-2	CASSTTSSGAYEQYF	TGTGCCAGCAGCACAACCTCTAGCGGGGCCTACGAGCAGTACTTC
-	TRBJ1-1	-	TRBV4-1	CASSQGSGVIKAFF	TGCGCCAGCAGCCAGGGCTCGGGGGTTATCAAAGCTTTCTTT
TRBD1	TRBJ1-5	-	TRBV19	CASSSGQGRATGQPQHF	TGTGCCAGTAGTTCGGGACAGGGGAGGGCAACTGGTCAGCCCCAGCATTTT
-	TRBJ2-5	-	TRBV19	CASSQSLGLETQYF	TGTGCCAGTAGCCAAAGCCTCGGGTTGGAGACCCAGTACTTC
TRBD1	TRBJ2-2	-	TRBV7-9	CASSYGQGMRTGELFF	TGTGCCAGCAGTTACGGACAGGGTATGCGAACCGGGGAGCTGTTTTTT
TRBD2	TRBJ2-5	-	TRBV15	CATSGTSGRQETQYF	TGTGCCACCAGCGGAACTAGCGGGAGGCAGGAGACCCAGTACTTC
-	TRBJ2-7	-	TRBV5-6	CASSSGTHSYEQYF	TGTGCCAGCAGCTCCGGGACACACTCCTACGAGCAGTACTTC
TRBD1	TRBJ2-7	-	TRBV5-1	CASSYGQEVYEQYF	TGCGCCAGCAGCTACGGACAGGAAGTCTACGAGCAGTACTTC
-	TRBJ2-2	few	TRBV28	CASSSSVQSGELFF	TGTGCCAGCAGTTCCTCCGTCCAGTCCGGGGAGCTGTTTTTT
TRBD2	TRBJ2-5	-	TRBV10-3	CAISPHGTSGLETQYF	TGTGCCATCAGTCCTCACGGGACTAGCGGACTAGAGACCCAGTACTTC
TRBD1	TRBJ2-7	-	TRBV29-1	CSVEAGGQGNYEQYF	TGCAGCGTTGAAGCTGGGGGACAGGGCAACTACGAGCAGTACTTC
-	TRBJ2-7	-	TRBV4-1	CASSQEGGGEAPVTYEQYF	TGCGCCAGCAGCCAAGAAGGCGGAGGTGAGGCCCCGGTCACCTACGAGCAGTACTTC
-	TRBJ2-5	-	TRBV20-1	CSARREETQYF	TGCAGTGCTAGGCGGGAAGAGACCCAGTACTTC
TRBD2	TRBJ2-7	-	TRBV6-1	CASAREGTYEQYF	TGTGCCAGCGCGCGGGAGGGCACCTACGAGCAGTACTTC
-	TRBJ1-1	-	TRBV6-5	CASSYSGEPNTEAFF	TGTGCCAGCAGTTACTCTGGTGAGCCGAACACTGAAGCTTTCTTT
TRBD2	TRBJ2-2	-	TRBV27	CASSPAGEGGELFF	TGTGCCAGCAGTCCAGCGGGAGAGGGCGGGGAGCTGTTTTTT
TRBD2	TRBJ2-5	-	TRBV9	CASSLRLAGGQPTQYF	TGTGCCAGCAGCCTCCGACTAGCGGGGGGCCAGCCGACCCAGTACTTC
TRBD2	TRBJ2-1	-	TRBV14	CASSGTSGQEQFF	TGTGCCAGCAGCGGGACTAGCGGGCAAGAGCAGTTCTTC
-	TRBJ2-3	once	TRBV14	CASSQDQLRTQYF	TGTGCCAGCAGCCAAGACCAACTCCGTACGCAGTATTTT
TRBD1	TRBJ2-1	-	TRBV6-5	CASSYSSGTGAREQFF	TGTGCCAGCAGTTACTCGAGTGGGACAGGGGCTCGTGAGCAGTTCTTC
TRBD2	TRBJ2-7	-	TRBV5-1	CASSLGREWANYEQYF	TGCGCCAGCAGCTTAGGGCGGGAGTGGGCAAACTACGAGCAGTACTTC
TRBD2	TRBJ2-1	-	TRBV5-6	CASSLVVAGVRGEQFF	TGTGCCAGCAGCTTGGTTGTAGCGGGAGTACGGGGTGAGCAGTTCTTC
TRBD2	TRBJ2-1	-	TRBV9	CASSVEGLAGARSYNEQFF	TGTGCCAGCAGCGTAGAGGGACTAGCGGGAGCACGCTCCTACAATGAGCAGTTCTTC
-	TRBJ2-7	-	TRBV23-1	CASSQSTAPDEQYF	TGCGCCAGCAGTCAAAGCACAGCTCCTGACGAGCAGTACTTC
TRBD2	TRBJ2-1	-	TRBV5-1	CASSGGLAVYNEQFF	TGCGCCAGCAGCGGAGGACTAGCGGTTTACAATGAGCAGTTCTTC
-	TRBJ1-1	-	TRBV9	CASSSGEGGFNTEAFF	TGTGCCAGCAGTTCTGGGGAAGGGGGATTCAACACTGAAGCTTTCTTT
-	TRBJ2-1	once	TRBV5-1	CASSRQLSYNEQFF	TGCGCCAGCAGCCGACAGCTCTCCTACAATGAGCAGTTCTTC
-	TRBJ2-1	-	TRBV9	CASSVRAEGFNEQFF	TGTGCCAGCAGCGTAAGGGCGGAGGGGTTCAATGAGCAGTTCTTC
TRBD1	TRBJ2-2	few	TRBV7-2	CASSLGSGQGNTGELFF	TGTGCCAGCAGCTTAGGATCCGGACAGGGAAATACCGGGGAGCTGTTTTTT
TRBD1	TRBJ1-6	-	TRBV18	CASSLLTGKDNSPLHF	TGTGCCAGCTCCCTATTGACAGGGAAGGATAATTCACCCCTCCACTTT
-	TRBJ2-5	-	TRBV7-2	CASSLGGGETQYF	TGTGCCAGCAGCTTGGGAGGGGGAGAGACCCAGTACTTC